The source of this T cell receptor (beta chain) is a study of control samples from healthy donors and cancer patients (dated by TCRdb to about 2020). Worth noting for this clone: Its antigen is unknown. Base qualities are not provided; no much larger clone lies one nucleotide away.

The library was prepared using the immunoSEQ multiplex PCR assay. TCRdb retrieved this table from immuneACCESS and kept in-frame rearrangements only. Not all clones are present; in checked studies, unresolved V genes account for under half, and no reason is known for the remainder. The sample yields some 71,000 clones; approximately 89% were counted once. Clones ranked in the top ten supply around 5.1% of the sample. CDR1 and CDR2, looked up from the germline V gene, are LGHNA and YSLEER. Measured from the cysteine to the phenylalanine, the CDR3 is 16 residues long. The sequence is cut down to CDR3 DNA, 48 bases in frame from base 1. V is trimmed back by 0 bases and J by 5 bases, and the junction contains 7 bases that no gene match accounts for.

The sequenced sample was PBMCs. The source of this sequence is a man aged 60 to 69 with colorectal cancer. Rearrangement joined TRBV4-3 to TRBJ2-5, with 9 middle bases fitting TRBD1. The CDR3 reads as follows: CASSQDLRQGGETQYF. The nucleotide sequence reads TGCGCCAGCAGCCAAGATCTGAGACAGGGGGGTGAGACCCAGTACTTC.